This TCR beta chain was sequenced for a study of CD8 T cell repertoires and HIV-1 epitope variants. Study in general: The baseline condition was 1M T cells left uncultured.

Germline lookup yields CDR1 SNHLY and CDR2 FYNNEI. This CDR3 has 13 amino acids. The V and J ends lost 6 bases and 5 bases, in that order; junction bases with no gene match: 2. Details on this clone: Its cognate antigen is unknown.

TCRdb keeps only in-frame clones here, not all; method: immunoSEQ multiplex PCR. Of roughly 5,900 clones listed, less than 75% are singletons. The sequence was collected from a male donor with HIV. V is TRBV2 and J is TRBJ2-5; 11 bases are shared with TRBD1. The sample taken for sequencing was cultured CD8+ T cells derived from PBMCs. CDR3 nucleotide sequence: TGTGCCAGCAGGGACAGGGGGCGGGAGACCCAGTACTTC. Protein: CASRDRGRETQYF.